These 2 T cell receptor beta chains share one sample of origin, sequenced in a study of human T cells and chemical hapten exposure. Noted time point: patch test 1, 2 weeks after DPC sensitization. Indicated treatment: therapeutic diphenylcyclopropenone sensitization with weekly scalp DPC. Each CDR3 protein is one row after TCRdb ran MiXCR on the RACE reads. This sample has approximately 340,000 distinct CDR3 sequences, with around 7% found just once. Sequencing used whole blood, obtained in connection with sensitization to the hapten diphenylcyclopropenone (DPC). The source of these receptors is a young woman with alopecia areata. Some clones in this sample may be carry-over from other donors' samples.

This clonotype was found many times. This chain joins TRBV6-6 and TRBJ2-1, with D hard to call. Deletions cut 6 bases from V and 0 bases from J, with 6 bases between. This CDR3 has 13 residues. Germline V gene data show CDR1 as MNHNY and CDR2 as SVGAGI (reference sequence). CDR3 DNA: TGTGCCAGCAGGTGGAGCTCCTACAATGAGCAGTTCTTC. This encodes CASRWSSYNEQFF.

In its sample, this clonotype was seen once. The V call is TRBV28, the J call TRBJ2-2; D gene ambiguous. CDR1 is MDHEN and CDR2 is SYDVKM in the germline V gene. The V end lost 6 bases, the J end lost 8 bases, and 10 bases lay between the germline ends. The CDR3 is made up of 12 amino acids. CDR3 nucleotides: TGTGCCAGCAGCTTTTCTCGGGGGGAGCTGTTTTTT. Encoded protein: CASSFSRGELFF.